One sample yielded the 6 T cell receptor beta chains listed below, sequenced in a study of T cell responses to AZD1222 COVID-19 vaccine (dated by TCRdb to about 2021). Library method: the immunoSEQ multiplex PCR assay. TCRdb obtained this table from immuneACCESS and retained in-frame rearrangements with V and J assigned. These tables miss some clones; where compared with another copy, unresolved V genes account for less than half of the shortfall, and the remainder is unexplained. The sample has some 63,000 clones on record, around 84% of them singletons. Clones ranked in the top ten supply around 20% of the sample. The sample's time point label is to be understood as: baseline before first vaccination. This material consisted of peripheral blood, taken on day 0 of AZD1222 vaccination. The receptor source for this set is an adult in good health.

The chain uses TRBV19 and TRBJ2-3; 8 positions agree with TRBD1. Trimming cost V 6 bases and J 3 bases; bases outside gene matches: 11. The CDR3 is 16 residues long. Per the germline V gene, CDR1 is LNHDA and CDR2 is SQIVND (reference sequence). CDR3 protein: CASSWRQGIGTDTQYF. As DNA, the CDR3 is TGTGCCAGTAGCTGGCGACAGGGGATTGGGACAGATACGCAGTATTTT.

The chain carries TRBV6-5 and TRBJ1-2, with TRBD1 matching 7 bases. The CDR3 has 15 residues. The V gene's germline CDR1 is MNHEY and CDR2 SVGAGI. The V and J ends lost 6 bases and 7 bases, in that order; junction bases with no gene match: 14. The CDR3 sequence is CASRIGTAYLGGYTF. The CDR3 nucleotides read TGTGCCAGCAGGATTGGGACAGCCTACCTGGGTGGCTACACCTTC.

The rearrangement links TRBV7-9 to TRBJ1-1; D gene uncertain. This CDR3 is 13 amino acids long. Deletions cut 0 bases from V and 11 bases from J, with 13 bases between. CDR1 is SEHNR and CDR2 is FQNEAQ in the germline V gene (reference sequence). CDR3 in amino acids: CASSLAYQSWAFF. The DNA for the CDR3 is TGTGCCAGCAGCTTAGCCTATCAATCTTGGGCTTTCTTT.

Only a few counts were recorded for this clone. This chain links TRBV4-1 with TRBJ1-1; possibly TRBD1 for D (5 bases). The V gene lost 0 bases and the J gene lost 10 bases, with 12 bases spanning the gap. CDR1 MGHRA and CDR2 YSYEKL come from the germline V gene. This CDR3 has 13 amino acids. Here the CDR3 reads CASSQDKGWAAFF. The DNA for the CDR3 is TGCGCCAGCAGCCAAGATAAGGGGTGGGCAGCTTTCTTT.

The rearrangement joins TRBV28 to TRBJ2-1, with 7 nucleotides matching TRBD1. Germline CDR1 and CDR2: MDHEN and SYDVKM. The V gene end was trimmed by 4 bases and the J gene end by 0 bases; junction bases not matched to a gene: 6. The CDR3 spans 16 residues. The DNA of the CDR3 is TGTGCCAGCAGTTCCCAGGGGGTTCGCTCCTACAATGAGCAGTTCTTC. As protein: CASSSQGVRSYNEQFF.

The rearrangement links TRBV5-8 to TRBJ2-4; perhaps TRBD1 as D (6 bases). Trimming shortened V by 7 bases and J by 4 bases, and 15 bases separated the two germline ends. CDR1 SGHTS and CDR2 YDEGEE come from the germline V gene. CDR3 size: 14 residues. This CDR3 reads CASEGDGVKNIQYF. The CDR3, as DNA: TGTGCCAGCGAGGGGGACGGGGTAAAAAACATTCAGTACTTC.